These T cell receptor beta chains were read from a single sample in a study of OX40 agonist ivuxolimab in advanced cancers. TCRdb's table, derived via immunoSEQ multiplex PCR, lists solely in-frame clones and lacks some. This table has approximately 69,000 clones, almost 85% appearing once. The sequencing used CD4+ or CD8+ T cells sorted from blood, collected in a trial of the OX40 agonist ivuxolimab. All receptors come from an adult with an advanced solid tumor such as melanoma, head and neck, liver or kidney cancer. Both conserved end residues are part of each CDR3. The D gene is left open where the match is weak. Size is stated for part of the rows, as once, few or many counts, or as a class when the clone is expanded.

j_call d_call v_call clone_size cdr3_nt cdr3_aa
TRBJ2-6 TRBD2 TRBV28 . TGTGCCAGCAGTTCTCCTAGCGGGACGATCTCTGGGGCCAACGTCCTGACTTTC CASSSPSGTISGANVLTF
TRBJ2-2 . TRBV10-1 few TGCGCCAGCAGAGGAGGTTATTACCATGATTCGAACACCGGGGAGCTGTTTTTT CASRGGYYHDSNTGELFF
TRBJ2-3 . TRBV7-8 . TGTGCCAGCAGCTTAAGGGCTAGCACAGATACGCAGTATTTT CASSLRASTDTQYF
TRBJ1-5 TRBD1 TRBV27 . TGTGCCAGCAGTCATATTGGAAGGGGGCACCAGCCCCAGCATTTT CASSHIGRGHQPQHF
TRBJ2-1 . TRBV28 . TGTGCCAGCAGTTTACAGGATAGGCAGTTCTTC CASSLQDRQFF
TRBJ2-7 TRBD1 TRBV5-3 . TGTGCCAGAAGCGAGCTTACCAGGGGGCAAATATACGAGCAGTACTTC CARSELTRGQIYEQYF
TRBJ1-4 TRBD1 TRBV11-3 . TGTGCCAGCAGCCCAGGCCGACAGGGTCGGGAAAAACTGTTTTTT CASSPGRQGREKLFF
TRBJ2-7 TRBD1 TRBV5-1 . TGCGCCAGCAGCCGAGGGACAGGGGAGGAAGACGAGCAGTACTTC CASSRGTGEEDEQYF
TRBJ1-2 . TRBV10-3 . TGTGCCATCAGTGAATCGACGGATAACTATGGCTACACCTTC CAISESTDNYGYTF
TRBJ2-7 . TRBV7-8 . TGTGCCAGCAGCTTAGAACGGGGAAAGGGCTACGAGCAGTACTTC CASSLERGKGYEQYF
TRBJ1-1 TRBD1 TRBV20-1 . TGCAGTGCTAAAGGGGGCGATGAAGCTTTCTTT CSAKGGDEAFF
TRBJ1-2 . TRBV18 once TGTGCCAGCTCACCAAGCGTTGACAGCAACTATGGCTACACCTTC CASSPSVDSNYGYTF
TRBJ2-1 TRBD1 TRBV5-1 . TGCGCCAGCAGAACCGGGACAGACTCCTACAATGAGCAGTTCTTC CASRTGTDSYNEQFF
TRBJ1-2 . TRBV5-8 . TGTGCCAGCAGCTTTGGGGGGGCACGCTATGGCTACACCTTC CASSFGGARYGYTF
TRBJ2-5 . TRBV10-3 . TGTGCCATCAGTGATTTTCCTTCAGGGAAGGAGACCCAGTACTTC CAISDFPSGKETQYF
TRBJ1-1 TRBD1 TRBV7-3 . TGTGCCAGCAGCTACGGGACAGACACTGAAGCTTTCTTT CASSYGTDTEAFF
TRBJ2-1 TRBD2 TRBV7-9 once TGTGCCAGCAGCTTGGCCGGGGGGGTTTTCTTC CASSLAGGVFF
TRBJ2-7 . TRBV11-3 . TGTGCCAGCAGCTTACGCTACGGCATGTACTTC CASSLRYGMYF
TRBJ1-5 . TRBV4-3 . TGCGCCAGCAGCCTGGACAGAAATAGCAATCAGCCCCAGCATTTT CASSLDRNSNQPQHF
TRBJ1-3 . TRBV7-9 . TGTGCCAGCAGCTCATCCGGGGGAAACACCATATATTTT CASSSSGGNTIYF
TRBJ2-7 TRBD1 TRBV7-2 . TGTGCCAGCAGCTTAAACCCGGGACAGTCCTACGAGCAGTACTTC CASSLNPGQSYEQYF
TRBJ2-7 TRBD1 TRBV29-1 . TGCAGCGTCGCGAGACAGGGGCGAACCTACGAGCAGTATTTC CSVARQGRTYEQYF
TRBJ1-6 . TRBV28 . TGTGCCAGCAGTTTCCCAGATTCACCCCTCCACTTT CASSFPDSPLHF
TRBJ1-1 . TRBV11-3 . TGTGCCAGCAGCTTAATTGGGGGCACTGAAGCTTTCTTT CASSLIGGTEAFF
TRBJ2-3 . TRBV5-1 . TGCGCCAGCAGCCTAAGCGGGACAAGCACAGATACGCAGTATTTT CASSLSGTSTDTQYF
TRBJ2-3 TRBD2 TRBV7-9 . TGTGCCAGCAGCCTCGGGAGGGAAACAGATACGCAGTATTTT CASSLGRETDTQYF
TRBJ2-5 TRBD2 TRBV7-8 . TGTGCCAGCAGCTCTAGCGGGAGGGATGGGACCCAGTACTTC CASSSSGRDGTQYF
TRBJ1-5 . TRBV21-1 once TGTGCCAGCAGCAAAACCTACCAAGGGACAGGGGCTCATCAGCCCCAGCATTTT CASSKTYQGTGAHQPQHF
TRBJ2-2 . TRBV5-6 . TGTGCCAGCAGAGACTTTAGGGTCACCGGGGAGCTGTTTTTT CASRDFRVTGELFF
TRBJ2-5 . TRBV5-6 . TGTGCCAGCAGCTGGTGGGTCCAAGAGACCCAGTACTTC CASSWWVQETQYF
TRBJ1-1 . TRBV9 . TGTGCCAGCAGCGTAGGCGCGGGGAACACTGAAGCTTTCTTT CASSVGAGNTEAFF
TRBJ2-7 . TRBV10-3 . TGTGCCATCAGTGAGGAGGCGAGCTCCTACGAGCAGTACTTC CAISEEASSYEQYF
TRBJ1-1 . TRBV4-3 once TGCGCCAGCAGCCAAGCTTCCATGATAGGGTTGAACACTGAAGCTTTCTTT CASSQASMIGLNTEAFF
TRBJ1-1 . TRBV19 . TGTGCCGGAGTAATGAACACTGAAGCTTTCTTT CAGVMNTEAFF
TRBJ1-4 . TRBV27 . TGTGCCAGCAGTTTTGGGCGGCAAAGGAATGAAAAACTGTTTTTT CASSFGRQRNEKLFF
TRBJ2-7 . TRBV5-1 . TGCGCCAGCAGCTTGGTGGCAGGGGCTCCGGGCGAGCAGTACTTC CASSLVAGAPGEQYF
TRBJ2-2 . TRBV2 . TGTGCCAGCAGTGAAGGAGGTGCCCTCAACACCGGGGAGCTGTTTTTT CASSEGGALNTGELFF
TRBJ2-2 . TRBV6-4 once TGTGCCAGCAGTGACTCTATCGGTGGCGGGGAGCTGTTTTTT CASSDSIGGGELFF
TRBJ2-5 TRBD1 TRBV9 . TGTGCCAGCAGCGTATCGGGACAGCAAGAGACCCAGTACTTC CASSVSGQQETQYF
TRBJ2-5 TRBD2 TRBV29-1 once TGCAGCGTTGAAGATCCAGAGGGGCGACCGGGAGGGTACCTCCAAGAGACCCAGTACTTC CSVEDPEGRPGGYLQETQYF
TRBJ2-5 TRBD1 TRBV2 . TGTGCCAGCAGTCGGGACAGGGGTTCGGAGACCCAGTACTTC CASSRDRGSETQYF
TRBJ1-2 TRBD1 TRBV5-1 once TGCGCCAGCAGCTTGGCCATCCCGGGACAGGGGAACTATGGCTACACCTTC CASSLAIPGQGNYGYTF
TRBJ1-2 TRBD1 TRBV18 . TGTGCCAGCTCACCCCGACAGGGTGATGGCTACACCTTC CASSPRQGDGYTF
TRBJ2-1 TRBD2 TRBV9 once TGTGCCAGCAGCCCCCTCGGACTAGCGAAGCAGTTCTTC CASSPLGLAKQFF
TRBJ2-7 TRBD1 TRBV7-2 few TGTGCCAGCAGCCCCGACAGGGGAGACTACGAGCAGTACTTC CASSPDRGDYEQYF
TRBJ2-7 . TRBV9 . TGTGCCAGCAGCGCTTTTGAAGGTAGCTCCTACGAGCAGTACTTC CASSAFEGSSYEQYF
TRBJ2-7 TRBD2 TRBV11-2 . TGTGCCAGCAGCGGAGGATCTGGGACTAGATCCTACGAGCAGTACTTC CASSGGSGTRSYEQYF